These 14 T cell receptor beta chains originate from one sample sequenced in a study of blood T cell repertoires in COVID-19. Libraries were prepared by immunoSEQ multiplex PCR; TCRdb keeps only in-frame clonotypes and omits some of them. The sample includes about 180,000 clones, approximately 85% seen only once; the top ten take 5.5% to 8%. Sequenced material: peripheral blood. These receptor sequences come from a man older than 75 with COVID-19, enrolled during active disease.

The chain joins TRBV10-1 to TRBJ1-6; TRBD1 aligns across 7 bases. CDR1 WNHNN and CDR2 SYGVQD come from the germline V gene (reference sequence). The CDR3 extends over 14 amino acids. V lost 0 bases, J lost 7 bases, and 0 bases stayed unmatched. Here the CDR3 reads CASSESTGNSPLHF. The CDR3 DNA is TGCGCCAGCAGTGAGTCGACAGGGAATTCACCCCTCCACTTT.

This CDR3 reads CASSLVSGDAFF. Here the CDR3 DNA reads TGCGCCAGCAGCTTAGTCTCAGGTGACGCTTTCTTT. V gene TRBV5-1 combines with J gene TRBJ1-1; no clear D. The CDR3 covers 12 residues. Trimming took 2 bases from V and 11 from J, leaving 13 bases between them. Germline CDR1 SGHRS, CDR2 YFSETQ.

In this sample, this clone turned up once. The chain combines TRBV5-1 with TRBJ1-3, with 7 bases fitting TRBD1. This CDR3 spans 14 amino acids. CDR1 SGHRS and CDR2 YFSETQ come from the germline V gene. The junction had 5 bases not matched to a gene; V was cut back by 4 bases and J by 4 bases. CDR3 DNA sequence: TGCGCCAGCAGCATTGGGGGACAGGGAAACACCATATATTTT. Its translation: CASSIGGQGNTIYF.

In this sample, this clone turned up a few times. The chain joins TRBV3-1 (or the pseudogene TRBV3-2) to TRBJ1-4; D is ambiguous. The CDR3 extends over 14 amino acids. Germline-derived CDR1 and CDR2 are LGHDT and YNNKEL (reference sequence). The V end lost 1 base, the J end lost 2 bases, and 5 bases lay between the germline ends. CDR3 nucleotide sequence: TGTGCCAGCAGCCAAGGACTGACTAATGAAAAACTGTTTTTT. This encodes CASSQGLTNEKLFF.

The rearrangement uses TRBV28 and TRBJ2-1; possibly TRBD2 for D (6 bases). Germline CDR1 reads MDHEN; CDR2 reads SYDVKM. The CDR3 is 15 residues long. With 5 bases removed from V and 8 bases from J, the gap between germline ends came to 19 bases. CDR3 amino acids: CASSPGDGQLYEQFF. In DNA form, the CDR3 reads TGTGCCAGCAGTCCGGGGGACGGTCAATTGTATGAGCAGTTCTTC. Based on the CDR3 plus reference TRBV28 and TRBJ2-1, the full variable domain is DVKVTQSSRYLVKRTGEKVFLECVQDMDHENMFWYRQDPGLGLRLIYFSYDVKMKEKGDIPEGYSVSREKKERFSLILESASTNQTSMYLCASSPGDGQLYEQFFGPGTRLTVL.

The chain couples TRBV2 to TRBJ2-3, with 8 bases fitting TRBD1. The trim removed 8 bases at V and 0 bases at J, leaving 7 bases unmatched. There are 15 residues in the CDR3. Germline V gives CDR1 SNHLY, CDR2 FYNNEI. The chain's CDR3 is CASLPRTGSTDTQYF. The CDR3 nucleotides read TGTGCCAGCCTTCCCCGGACAGGGAGCACAGATACGCAGTATTTT.

V and J are TRBV18 and TRBJ1-5, with D possibly matching TRBD1 (5 bases). V was pared by 2 bases and J by 5 bases, with 13 bases between. This CDR3 is 15 amino acids long. Germline-derived CDR1 and CDR2 are KGHSH and LQKENI. CDR3 residues: CASSPGLDRDQPQHF. The CDR3 DNA reads TGTGCCAGCTCACCAGGCCTAGACAGAGATCAGCCCCAGCATTTT. The full variable domain, rest sourced from reference TRBV18 and TRBJ1-5, is NAGVMQNPRHLVRRRGQEARLRCSPMKGHSHVYWYRQLPEEGLKFMVYLQKENIIDESGMPKERFSAEFPKEGPSILRIQQVVRGDSAAYFCASSPGLDRDQPQHFGDGTRLSIL.

This chain links TRBV16 with TRBJ1-2; 8 positions agree with TRBD1. Germline CDR1 KGHSY, CDR2 FQNENV. V dropped 5 bases and J dropped 4; count of bases not matched to a gene: 6. The CDR3 is made up of 14 amino acids. The CDR3 here is CASSFQGQAYGYTF. CDR3 bases: TGTGCCAGCAGCTTTCAGGGACAGGCCTATGGCTACACCTTC.

This chain connects TRBV3-1 (or the pseudogene TRBV3-2) to TRBJ2-3, with 13 bases that match TRBD2. V was pared by 0 bases and J by 5 bases, with 8 bases of the junction left unmatched. The CDR3 covers 18 residues. Germline-derived CDR1 and CDR2 are LGHDT and YNNKEL (reference sequence). The CDR3 coding sequence is TGTGCCAGCAGCCAAGAACTAGCGGGGGGGCAGACGGGAGATACGCAGTATTTT. It specifies CASSQELAGGQTGDTQYF.

This clone has a handful of counts. The chain joins TRBV27 to TRBJ1-2, with unresolved D. Trimming took off 5 bases at V and 7 bases at J, with 17 bases between the two ends. Germline lookup yields CDR1 MNHEY and CDR2 SMNVEV (reference sequence). The CDR3 has 14 amino acids. In nucleotides, the CDR3 is TGTGCCAGCAGTCGGGAGGGTTCGAGTGGTGGCTACACCTTC. Translating gives CASSREGSSGGYTF.

The chain has TRBV10-3 and TRBJ2-2; 11 bases fit TRBD2. V lost 8 bases to trimming and J lost 1 base; unmatched junction nucleotides: 3. Germline V CDR1 and CDR2: ENHRY, SYGVKD. The CDR3 consists of 15 residues. In DNA form, the CDR3 reads TGTGCCATCGATACTAGCGGGGGGAACACCGGGGAGCTGTTTTTT. This gives the protein CAIDTSGGNTGELFF.

The rearrangement links TRBV5-1 to TRBJ1-2; 8 bases align to TRBD1. CDR1 and CDR2 (germline): SGHRS, YFSETQ. The CDR3 is 15 residues long. V gave up 4 bases and J gave up 2 bases; unmatched junction bases: 7. CDR3 DNA: TGCGCCAGCAGCCTCGGACAGGGCCAAAACTATGGCTACACCTTC. Translated: CASSLGQGQNYGYTF.

The CDR3 spells CASSLPGTGGATSLDTQYF. As DNA, the CDR3 is TGTGCCAGCAGTTTACCCGGGACAGGGGGCGCGACGTCACTGGATACGCAGTATTTT. The V and J genes are TRBV28 and TRBJ2-3; 12 nucleotides match TRBD1. V was pared by 2 bases and J by 6 bases, with 15 bases of the junction left unmatched. In germline, CDR1 is MDHEN, CDR2 SYDVKM. The CDR3 sequence is 19 residues long. Full variable domain (remainder filled in from reference TRBV28 and TRBJ2-3): DVKVTQSSRYLVKRTGEKVFLECVQDMDHENMFWYRQDPGLGLRLIYFSYDVKMKEKGDIPEGYSVSREKKERFSLILESASTNQTSMYLCASSLPGTGGATSLDTQYFGPGTRLTVL.

The genes are TRBV28 and TRBJ2-7, with a weak D call TRBD1 (5 bases). Per germline, CDR1 MDHEN and CDR2 SYDVKM. V lost 5 bases to trimming and J lost 5 bases, with 13 bases between them. The CDR3 has 13 amino acids. Here the CDR3 DNA reads TGTGCCAGCAGTGGGGCAGGAATCGACGAGCAGTACTTC. Translated: CASSGAGIDEQYF.